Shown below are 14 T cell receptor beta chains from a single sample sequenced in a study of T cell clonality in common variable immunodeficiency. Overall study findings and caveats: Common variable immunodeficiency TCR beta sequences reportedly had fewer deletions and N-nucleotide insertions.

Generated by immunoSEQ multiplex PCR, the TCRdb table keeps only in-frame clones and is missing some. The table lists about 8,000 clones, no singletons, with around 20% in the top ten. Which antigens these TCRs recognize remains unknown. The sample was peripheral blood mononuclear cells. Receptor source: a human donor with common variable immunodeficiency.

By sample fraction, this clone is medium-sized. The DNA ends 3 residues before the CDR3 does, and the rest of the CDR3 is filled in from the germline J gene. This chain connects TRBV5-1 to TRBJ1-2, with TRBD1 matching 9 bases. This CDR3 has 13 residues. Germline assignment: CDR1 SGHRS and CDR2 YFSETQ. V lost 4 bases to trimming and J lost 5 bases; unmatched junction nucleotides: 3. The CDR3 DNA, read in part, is TGCGCCAGCAGCACCGGGACAGGGTATGGC. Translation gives CASSTGTGYG. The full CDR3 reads CASSTGTGYGYTF.

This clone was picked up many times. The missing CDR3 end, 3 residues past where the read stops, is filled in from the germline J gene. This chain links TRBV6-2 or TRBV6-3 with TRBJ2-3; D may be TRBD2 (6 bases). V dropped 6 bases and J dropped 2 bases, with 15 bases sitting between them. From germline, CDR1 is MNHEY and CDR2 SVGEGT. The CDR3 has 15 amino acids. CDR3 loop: CASSPTRTITDTQYF. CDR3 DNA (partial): TGTGCCAGCAGCCCCACCCGGACTATCACAGATACG.

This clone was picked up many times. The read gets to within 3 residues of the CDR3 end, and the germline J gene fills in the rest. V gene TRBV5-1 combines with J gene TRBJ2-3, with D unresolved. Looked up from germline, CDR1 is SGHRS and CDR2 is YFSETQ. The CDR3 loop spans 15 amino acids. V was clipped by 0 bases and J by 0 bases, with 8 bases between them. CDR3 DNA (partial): TGCGCCAGCAGCTTGGATGGGCCTAGCACAGATACG. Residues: CASSLDGPSTDT. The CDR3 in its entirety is CASSLDGPSTDTQYF. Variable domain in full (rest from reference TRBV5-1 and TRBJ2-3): KAGVTQTPRYLIKTRGQQVTLSCSPISGHRSVSWYQQTPGQGLQFLFEYFSETQRNKGNFPGRFSGRQFSNSRSEMNVSTLELGDSALYLCASSLDGPSTDTQYFGPGTRLTVL.

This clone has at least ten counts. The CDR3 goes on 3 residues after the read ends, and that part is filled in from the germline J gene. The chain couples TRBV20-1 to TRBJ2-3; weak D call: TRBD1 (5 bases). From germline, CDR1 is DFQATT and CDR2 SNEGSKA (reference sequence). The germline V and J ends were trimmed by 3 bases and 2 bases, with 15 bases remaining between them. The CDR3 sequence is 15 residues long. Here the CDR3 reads CSARGLVDNTDTQYF. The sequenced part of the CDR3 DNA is TGCAGTGCTAGGGGGTTAGTGGACAACACAGATACG.

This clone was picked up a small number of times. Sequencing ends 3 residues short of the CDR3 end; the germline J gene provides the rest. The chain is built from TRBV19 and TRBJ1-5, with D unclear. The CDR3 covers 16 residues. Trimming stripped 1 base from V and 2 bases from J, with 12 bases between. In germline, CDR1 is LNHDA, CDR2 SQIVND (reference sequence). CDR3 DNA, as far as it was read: TGTGCCAGTAGTATAGGCGGCAGTCCTGGCAATCAGCCC. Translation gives CASSIGGSPGNQP. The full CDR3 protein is CASSIGGSPGNQPQHF.

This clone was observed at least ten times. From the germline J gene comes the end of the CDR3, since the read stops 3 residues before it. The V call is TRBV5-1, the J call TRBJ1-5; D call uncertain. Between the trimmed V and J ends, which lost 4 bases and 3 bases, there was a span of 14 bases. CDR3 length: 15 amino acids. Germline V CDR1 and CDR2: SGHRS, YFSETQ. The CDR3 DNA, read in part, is TGCGCCAGCAGCCCCGCCGGAGGGCCCAATCAGCCC. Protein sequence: CASSPAGGPNQP. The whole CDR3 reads CASSPAGGPNQPQHF.

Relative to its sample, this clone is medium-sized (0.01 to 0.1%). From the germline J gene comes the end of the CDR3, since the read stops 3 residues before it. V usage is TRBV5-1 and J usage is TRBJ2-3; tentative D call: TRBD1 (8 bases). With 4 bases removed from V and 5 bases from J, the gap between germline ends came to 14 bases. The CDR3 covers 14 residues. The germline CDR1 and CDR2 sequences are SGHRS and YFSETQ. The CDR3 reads CASSLDREGDTQYF. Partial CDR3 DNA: TGCGCCAGCAGCCTGGACAGGGAGGGAGATACG.

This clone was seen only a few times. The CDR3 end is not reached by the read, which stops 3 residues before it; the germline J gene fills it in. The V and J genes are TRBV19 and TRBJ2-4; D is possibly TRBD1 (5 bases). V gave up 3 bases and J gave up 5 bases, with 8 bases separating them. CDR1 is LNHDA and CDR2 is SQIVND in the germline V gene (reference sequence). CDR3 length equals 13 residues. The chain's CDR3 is CASSIVGENIQYF. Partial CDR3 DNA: TGTGCCAGTAGTATTGTAGGGGAAAACATT.

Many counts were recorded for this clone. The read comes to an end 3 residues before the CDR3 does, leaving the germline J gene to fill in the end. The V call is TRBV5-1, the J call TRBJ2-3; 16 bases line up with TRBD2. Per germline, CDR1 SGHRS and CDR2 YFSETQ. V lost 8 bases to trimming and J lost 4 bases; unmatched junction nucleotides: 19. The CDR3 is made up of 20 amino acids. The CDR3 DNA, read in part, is TGCGCCAGGATTCTTGGGGTGGGACTAGCGGGAGGGTGTGGGGCAGATACG. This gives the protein CARILGVGLAGGCGADT. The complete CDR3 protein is CARILGVGLAGGCGADTQYF.

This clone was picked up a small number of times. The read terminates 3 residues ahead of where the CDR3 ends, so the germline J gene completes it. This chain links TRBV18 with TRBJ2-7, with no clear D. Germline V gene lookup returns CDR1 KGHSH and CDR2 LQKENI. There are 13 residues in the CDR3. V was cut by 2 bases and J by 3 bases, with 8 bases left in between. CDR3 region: CASSPGGYYEQYF. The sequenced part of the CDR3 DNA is TGTGCCAGCTCACCAGGCGGATACTACGAG.

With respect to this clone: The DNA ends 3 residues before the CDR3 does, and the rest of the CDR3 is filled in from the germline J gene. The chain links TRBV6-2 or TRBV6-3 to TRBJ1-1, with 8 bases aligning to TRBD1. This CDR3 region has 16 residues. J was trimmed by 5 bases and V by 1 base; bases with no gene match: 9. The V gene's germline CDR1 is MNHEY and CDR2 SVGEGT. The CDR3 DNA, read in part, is TGTGCCAGCAGTTACTGGCAGGGGGCCAGGAGTACTGAA. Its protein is CASSYWQGARSTE. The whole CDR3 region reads CASSYWQGARSTEAFF.

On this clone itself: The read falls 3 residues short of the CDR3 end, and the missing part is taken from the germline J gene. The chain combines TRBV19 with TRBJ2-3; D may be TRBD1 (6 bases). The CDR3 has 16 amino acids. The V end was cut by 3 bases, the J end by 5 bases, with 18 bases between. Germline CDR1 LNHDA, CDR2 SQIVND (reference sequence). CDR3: CASSIRRQGRGDTQYF. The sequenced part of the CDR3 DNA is TGTGCCAGTAGTATTAGGCGGCAGGGGAGAGGAGATACG. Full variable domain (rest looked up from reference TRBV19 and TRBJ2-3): DGGITQSPKYLFRKEGQNVTLSCEQNLNHDAMYWYRQDPGQGLRLIYYSQIVNDFQKGDIAEGYSVSREKKESFPLTVTSAQKNPTAFYLCASSIRRQGRGDTQYFGPGTRLTVL.

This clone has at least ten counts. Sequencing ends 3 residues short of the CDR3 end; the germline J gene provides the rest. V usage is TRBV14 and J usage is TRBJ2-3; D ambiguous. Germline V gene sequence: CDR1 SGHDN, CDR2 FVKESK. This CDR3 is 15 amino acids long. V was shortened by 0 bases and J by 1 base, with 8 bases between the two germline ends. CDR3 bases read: TGTGCCAGCAGCCAAGATCTAGAAGGCACAGATACG. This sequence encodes CASSQDLEGTDT. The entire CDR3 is CASSQDLEGTDTQYF.

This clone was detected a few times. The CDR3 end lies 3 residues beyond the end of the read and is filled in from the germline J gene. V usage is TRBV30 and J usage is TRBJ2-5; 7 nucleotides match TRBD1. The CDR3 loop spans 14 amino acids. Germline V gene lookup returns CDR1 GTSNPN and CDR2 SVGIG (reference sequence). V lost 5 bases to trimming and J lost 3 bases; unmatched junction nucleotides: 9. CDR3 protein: CAWSFSDRKETQYF. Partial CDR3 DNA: TGTGCCTGGTCCTTTTCGGACAGGAAAGAGACC.